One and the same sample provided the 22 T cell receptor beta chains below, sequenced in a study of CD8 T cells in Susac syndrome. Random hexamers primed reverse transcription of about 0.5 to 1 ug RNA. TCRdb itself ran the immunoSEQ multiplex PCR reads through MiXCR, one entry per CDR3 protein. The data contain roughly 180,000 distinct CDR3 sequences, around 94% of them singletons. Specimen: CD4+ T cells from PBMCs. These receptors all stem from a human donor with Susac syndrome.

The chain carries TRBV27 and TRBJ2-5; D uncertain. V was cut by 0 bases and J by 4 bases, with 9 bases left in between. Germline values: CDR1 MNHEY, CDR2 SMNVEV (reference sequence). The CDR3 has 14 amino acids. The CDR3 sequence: CASSLSTGLETQYF. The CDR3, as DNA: TGTGCCAGCAGTTTATCAACGGGCTTAGAGACCCAGTACTTC.

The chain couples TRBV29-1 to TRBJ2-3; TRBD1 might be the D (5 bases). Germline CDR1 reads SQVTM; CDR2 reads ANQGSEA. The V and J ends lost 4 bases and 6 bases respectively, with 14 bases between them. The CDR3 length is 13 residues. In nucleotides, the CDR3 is TGCAGCGTTGGGATAGGGGCAAGGGATACGCAGTATTTT. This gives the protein CSVGIGARDTQYF.

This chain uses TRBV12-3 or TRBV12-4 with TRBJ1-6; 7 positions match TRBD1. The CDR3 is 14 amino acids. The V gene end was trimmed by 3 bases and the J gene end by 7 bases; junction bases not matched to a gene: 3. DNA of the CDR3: TGTGCCAGCAGTTTGGAGACAGGGAATTCACCCCTCCACTTT. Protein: CASSLETGNSPLHF.

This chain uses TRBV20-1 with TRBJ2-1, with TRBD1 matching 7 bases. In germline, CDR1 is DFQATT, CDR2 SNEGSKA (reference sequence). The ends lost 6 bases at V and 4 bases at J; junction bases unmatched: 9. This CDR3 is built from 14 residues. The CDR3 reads CSAIAGTVYNEQFF. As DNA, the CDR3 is TGCAGTGCCATAGCCGGGACAGTATACAATGAGCAGTTCTTC.

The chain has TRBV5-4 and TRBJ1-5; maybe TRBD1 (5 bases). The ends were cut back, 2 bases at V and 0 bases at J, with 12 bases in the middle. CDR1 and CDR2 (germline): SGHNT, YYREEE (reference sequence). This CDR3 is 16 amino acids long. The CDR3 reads CASSFGGRISNQPQHF. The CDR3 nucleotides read TGTGCCAGCAGCTTTGGGGGACGGATTAGCAATCAGCCCCAGCATTTT.

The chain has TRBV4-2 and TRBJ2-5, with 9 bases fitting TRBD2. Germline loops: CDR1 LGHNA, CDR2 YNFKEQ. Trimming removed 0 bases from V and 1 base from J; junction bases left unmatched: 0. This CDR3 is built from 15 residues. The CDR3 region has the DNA TGTGCCAGCAGCCAAGAGCGGGGGGGCCAAGAGACCCAGTACTTC. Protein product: CASSQERGGQETQYF.

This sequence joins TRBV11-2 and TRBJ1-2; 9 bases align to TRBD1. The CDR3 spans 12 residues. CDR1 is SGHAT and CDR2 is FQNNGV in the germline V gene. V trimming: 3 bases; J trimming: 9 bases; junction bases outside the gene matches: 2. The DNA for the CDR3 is TGTGCCAGCAGCTTGGACAGGGGAAGCTACACCTTC. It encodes CASSLDRGSYTF.

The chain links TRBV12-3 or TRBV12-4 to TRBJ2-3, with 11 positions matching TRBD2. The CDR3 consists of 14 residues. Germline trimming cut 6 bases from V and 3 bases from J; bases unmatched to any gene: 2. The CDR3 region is CASRTSGSTDTQYF. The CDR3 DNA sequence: TGTGCCAGCAGAACTAGCGGGAGTACAGATACGCAGTATTTT.

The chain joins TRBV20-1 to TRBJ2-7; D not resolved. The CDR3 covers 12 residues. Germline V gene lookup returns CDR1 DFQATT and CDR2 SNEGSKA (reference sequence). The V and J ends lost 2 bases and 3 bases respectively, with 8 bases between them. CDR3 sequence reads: CSARRKRYEQYF. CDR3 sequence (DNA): TGCAGTGCTAGACGTAAACGCTACGAGCAGTACTTC.

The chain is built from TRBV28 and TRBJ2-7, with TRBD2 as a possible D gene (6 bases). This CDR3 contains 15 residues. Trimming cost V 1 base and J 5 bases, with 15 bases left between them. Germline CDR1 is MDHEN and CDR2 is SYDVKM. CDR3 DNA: TGTGCCAGCAGTTTATTGGGGACTCCGAGGGACGAGCAGTACTTC. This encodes CASSLLGTPRDEQYF. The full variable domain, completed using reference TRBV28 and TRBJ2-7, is DVKVTQSSRYLVKRTGEKVFLECVQDMDHENMFWYRQDPGLGLRLIYFSYDVKMKEKGDIPEGYSVSREKKERFSLILESASTNQTSMYLCASSLLGTPRDEQYFGPGTRLTVT.

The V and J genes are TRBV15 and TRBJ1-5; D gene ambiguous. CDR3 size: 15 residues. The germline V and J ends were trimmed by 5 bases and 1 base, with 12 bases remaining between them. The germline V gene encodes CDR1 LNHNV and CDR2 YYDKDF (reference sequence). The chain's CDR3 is CATSGKTRSNQPQHF. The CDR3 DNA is TGTGCCACCAGCGGGAAAACCCGGAGCAATCAGCCCCAGCATTTT.

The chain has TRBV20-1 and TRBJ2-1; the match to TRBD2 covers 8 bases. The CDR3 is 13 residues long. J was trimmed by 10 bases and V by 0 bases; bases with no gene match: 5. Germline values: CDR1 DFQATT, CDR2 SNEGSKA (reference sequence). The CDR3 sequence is CSAREGGGREQFF. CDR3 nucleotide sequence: TGCAGTGCTAGAGAGGGCGGGGGGCGAGAGCAGTTCTTC.

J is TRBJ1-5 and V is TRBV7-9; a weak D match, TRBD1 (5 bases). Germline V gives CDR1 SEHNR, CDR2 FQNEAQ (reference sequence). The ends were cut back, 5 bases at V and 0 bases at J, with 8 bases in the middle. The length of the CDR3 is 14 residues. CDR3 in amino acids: CASSKRGSNQPQHF. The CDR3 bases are TGTGCCAGCAGCAAGAGGGGTAGCAATCAGCCCCAGCATTTT. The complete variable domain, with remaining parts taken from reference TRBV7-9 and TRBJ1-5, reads DTGVSQNPRHKITKRGQNVTFRCDPISEHNRLYWYRQTLGQGPEFLTYFQNEAQLEKSRLLSDRFSAERPKGSFSTLEIQRTEQGDSAMYLCASSKRGSNQPQHFGDGTRLSIL.

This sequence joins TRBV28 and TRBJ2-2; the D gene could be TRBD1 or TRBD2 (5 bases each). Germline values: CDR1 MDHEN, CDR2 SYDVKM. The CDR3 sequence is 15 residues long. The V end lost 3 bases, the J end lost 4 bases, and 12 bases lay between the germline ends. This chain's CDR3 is CASSFYSGTTGELFF. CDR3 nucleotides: TGTGCCAGCAGTTTTTACTCAGGGACCACCGGGGAGCTGTTTTTT.

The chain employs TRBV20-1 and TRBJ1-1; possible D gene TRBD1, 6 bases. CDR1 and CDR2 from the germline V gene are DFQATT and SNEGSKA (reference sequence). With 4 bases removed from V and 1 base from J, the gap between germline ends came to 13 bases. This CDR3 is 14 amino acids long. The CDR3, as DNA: TGCAGTGCTAAGACAGGTTATTCGAACACTGAAGCTTTCTTT. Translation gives CSAKTGYSNTEAFF.

The chain's CDR3 is CASSLTRAGANVLTF. The CDR3 DNA reads TGTGCCAGCAGCTTAACGAGGGCCGGGGCCAACGTCCTGACTTTC. The chain has TRBV7-3 and TRBJ2-6; D is perhaps TRBD2 (5 bases). The germline CDR1 and CDR2 sequences are SGHTA and FQGTGA. The CDR3 runs 15 residues. V shed 0 bases and J shed 4 bases, with 7 bases lying between them.

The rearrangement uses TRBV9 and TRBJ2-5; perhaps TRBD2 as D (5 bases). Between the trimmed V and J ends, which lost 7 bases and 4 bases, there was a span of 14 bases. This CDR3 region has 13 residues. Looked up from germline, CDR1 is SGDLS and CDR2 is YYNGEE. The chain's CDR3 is CASGPEGRETQYF. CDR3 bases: TGTGCCAGCGGCCCCGAGGGAAGAGAGACCCAGTACTTC. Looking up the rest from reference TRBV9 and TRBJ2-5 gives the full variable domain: DSGVTQTPKHLITATGQRVTLRCSPRSGDLSVYWYQQSLDQGLQFLIQYYNGEERAKGNILERFSAQQFPDLHSELNLSSLELGDSALYFCASGPEGRETQYFGPGTRLLVL.

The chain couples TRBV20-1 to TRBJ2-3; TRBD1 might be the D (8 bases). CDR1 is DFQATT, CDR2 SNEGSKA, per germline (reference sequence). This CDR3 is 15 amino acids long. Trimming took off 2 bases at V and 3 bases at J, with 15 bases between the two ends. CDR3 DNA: TGCAGTGCTAGACAGGGGGCGCGGGAGACAGATACGCAGTATTTT. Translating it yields CSARQGARETDTQYF.

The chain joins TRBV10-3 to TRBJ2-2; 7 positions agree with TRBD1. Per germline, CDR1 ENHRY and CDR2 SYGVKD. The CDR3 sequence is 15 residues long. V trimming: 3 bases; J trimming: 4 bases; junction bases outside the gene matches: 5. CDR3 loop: CAISDGTAATGELFF. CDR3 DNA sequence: TGTGCCATCAGTGACGGGACAGCTGCCACCGGGGAGCTGTTTTTT.

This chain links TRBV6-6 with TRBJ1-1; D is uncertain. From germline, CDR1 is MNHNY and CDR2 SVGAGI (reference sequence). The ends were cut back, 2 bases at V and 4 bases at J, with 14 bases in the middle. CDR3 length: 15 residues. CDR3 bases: TGTGCCAGCAGTTACCTCGTGGTGGGTAGCACTGAAGCTTTCTTT. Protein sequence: CASSYLVVGSTEAFF.

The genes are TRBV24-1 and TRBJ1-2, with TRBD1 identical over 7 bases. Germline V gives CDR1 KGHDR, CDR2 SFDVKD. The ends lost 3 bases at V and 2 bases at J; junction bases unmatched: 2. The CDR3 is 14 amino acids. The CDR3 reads CATSDQQGNYGYTF. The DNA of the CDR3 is TGTGCCACCAGTGATCAACAGGGGAACTATGGCTACACCTTC.

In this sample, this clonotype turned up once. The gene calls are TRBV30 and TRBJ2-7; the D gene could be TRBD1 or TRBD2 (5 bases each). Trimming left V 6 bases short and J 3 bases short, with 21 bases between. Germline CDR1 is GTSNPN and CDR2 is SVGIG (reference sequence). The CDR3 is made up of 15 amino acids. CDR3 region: CACPLSRGLDYEQYF. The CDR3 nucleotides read TGTGCCTGTCCTCTTTCGAGGGGCCTAGACTACGAGCAGTACTTC.